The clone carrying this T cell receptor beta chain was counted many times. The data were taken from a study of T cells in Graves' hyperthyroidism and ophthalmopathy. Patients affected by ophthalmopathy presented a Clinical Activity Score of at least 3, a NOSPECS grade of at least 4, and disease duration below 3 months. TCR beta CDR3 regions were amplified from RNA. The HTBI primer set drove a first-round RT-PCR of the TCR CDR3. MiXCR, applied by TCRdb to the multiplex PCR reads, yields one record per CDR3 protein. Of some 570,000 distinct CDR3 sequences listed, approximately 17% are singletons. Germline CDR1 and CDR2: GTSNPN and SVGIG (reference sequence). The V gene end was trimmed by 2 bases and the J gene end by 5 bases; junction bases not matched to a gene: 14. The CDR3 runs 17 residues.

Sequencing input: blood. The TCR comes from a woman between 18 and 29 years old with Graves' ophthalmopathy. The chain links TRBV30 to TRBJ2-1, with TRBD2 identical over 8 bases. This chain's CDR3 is CAWSPPPRGGPDNEQFF. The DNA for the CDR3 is TGTGCCTGGAGTCCCCCTCCCCGGGGGGGTCCGGACAATGAGCAGTTCTTC.